This T cell receptor beta chain was identified in a study of CD8+CD57+ T cells in acquired aplastic anemia. About the study: Quantities of DNA derived from sorted CD4+ and CD8+ cells averaged 3.2 ug.

Flow cytometry had shown expanded CD8+CD57+ cells in the patients chosen for sequencing. There were no patients without severe acquired aplastic anemia. No therapy had been given to the patients at the time of blood sampling. The study profiled TCR beta VDJ and CDR3 using genomic DNA as template. TCRdb re-called the reads through MiXCR, storing one row per CDR3 protein. The sample lists some 98,000 distinct CDR3 sequences, 55% to 80% occurring once. From germline, CDR1 is LNHNV and CDR2 YYDKDF (reference sequence). The CDR3 covers 15 residues. J gave up 1 base and V 5 bases, and 5 bases lay outside the gene matches.

The chain joins TRBV15 to TRBJ2-5; TRBD2 matches at 9 bases. The sequencing input was sorted CD4+, CD8+, or CD8+CD57+ T cells (not recorded which) from PBMCs. This receptor was taken from a human donor with aplastic anemia. The CDR3 is CATSVSGRLQETQYF. CDR3 sequence (DNA): TGTGCCACCAGCGTCAGCGGGAGGCTCCAAGAGACCCAGTACTTC.